This TCR beta chain is drawn from a study of T-cell memory formation after mild COVID-19. The CDR3 loop spans 11 amino acids. V was cut by 0 bases and J by 1 base, with 1 base left in between. Germline assignment: CDR1 GTSNPN and CDR2 SVGIG (reference sequence). In this sample, this clonotype turned up a few times. Each CDR3 protein is one row after TCRdb ran MiXCR on the 5' RACE reads. Found here are roughly 110,000 distinct CDR3 sequences, more than 15% of them singletons; the top ten hold 28%. The TCR originated in an adult woman who had mild COVID-19 (a few samples of this study predate the infection). Cell type and time point are not known. The chain employs TRBV30 and TRBJ2-7; D is unresolved. The sequenced sample consisted of PBMCs or a T cell subset sorted from them (not recorded which). CDR3 sequence reads: CAWSVSYEQYF. DNA for the CDR3: TGTGCCTGGAGTGTTTCCTACGAGCAGTACTTC.